This T cell receptor (beta chain) emerged from a study of blood T cell repertoires in COVID-19. At the level of the study: Acute and convalescent COVID-19 specimens originated in the United States, Italy and Spain. PBMCs, B-cell-depleted T cells, or T cells provided the cDNA or gDNA that made up the material.

V was cut by 7 bases and J by 0 bases, with 11 bases left in between. The CDR3 runs 14 residues. Germline V gene lookup returns CDR1 SNHLY and CDR2 FYNNEI. The cohort comprised adults aged about 18 to 90 years residing in under 25 US areas. TCRdb's table, derived via immunoSEQ multiplex PCR, lists solely in-frame clones and lacks some. The table has approximately 250,000 clones, roughly 88% seen once. This TCR was sampled from a woman aged 40-49 years with acute COVID-19. The chain combines TRBV2 with TRBJ2-3; maybe TRBD1 (5 bases). The source material was PBMCs or T cells enriched from blood (not recorded which). The CDR3 sequence: CASKTVPSTDTQYF. The DNA of the CDR3 is TGTGCCAGCAAGACAGTCCCTAGCACAGATACGCAGTATTTT. The full variable domain, its missing parts supplied by reference TRBV2 and TRBJ2-3, is EPEVTQTPSHQVTQMGQEVILRCVPISNHLYFYWYRQILGQKVEFLVSFYNNEISEKSEIFDDQFSVERPDGSNFTLKIRSTKLEDSAMYFCASKTVPSTDTQYFGPGTRLTVL.